There are a few counts of the clone carrying this T cell receptor (beta chain). Donors each provided about 9.5 milliliters of peripheral blood. Trimming cost V 3 bases and J 5 bases; bases outside gene matches: 18. Germline CDR1 SGHRS, CDR2 YFSETQ. This CDR3 is 18 amino acids long. Alongside a J-beta primer mix, a sample-barcoded 5' primer served in a second PCR lasting about 6 to 11 cycles. One entry per CDR3 protein results from TCRdb running MiXCR on the 5' RACE reads. The sample includes 1.5 million to 2 million distinct CDR3 sequences, 28% of them seen just once. This record comes from a study of blood T cells in healthy people across ages.

The sample consisted of blood. The chain uses TRBV5-1 and TRBJ2-3; TRBD2 matches at 7 bases. The source of this sequence is a woman aged 25 to 45 in good health. CDR3 sequence (DNA): TGCGCCAGCAGCTCGCGACCCTCTGGTCGGGGGGTGGTAGATACGCAGTATTTT. This translates into CASSSRPSGRGVVDTQYF. Full variable domain (remainder filled in from reference TRBV5-1 and TRBJ2-3): KAGVTQTPRYLIKTRGQQVTLSCSPISGHRSVSWYQQTPGQGLQFLFEYFSETQRNKGNFPGRFSGRQFSNSRSEMNVSTLELGDSALYLCASSSRPSGRGVVDTQYFGPGTRLTVL.